This T cell receptor beta chain was sequenced during a study of neoadjuvant anti-PD-1 for oral cavity cancer. CDR1 MNHNS and CDR2 SASEGT come from the germline V gene. Deletions cut 3 bases from V and 2 bases from J, with 8 bases between. CDR3 size: 13 residues. Libraries were prepared by immunoSEQ multiplex PCR; TCRdb keeps only in-frame clonotypes and omits some of them. The sample consists of roughly 13,000 clones, 70% to 75% of them appearing once. This specimen was PBMCs, taken before nivolumab (anti-PD-1) treatment. The rearrangement links TRBV6-1 to TRBJ2-7; D call uncertain. This receptor was taken from a person aged 35 to 85 with oral cavity squamous cell carcinoma. DNA of the CDR3: TGTGCCAGCAGTGATAGGGCCCCCTACGAGCAGTACTTC. Its protein is CASSDRAPYEQYF.